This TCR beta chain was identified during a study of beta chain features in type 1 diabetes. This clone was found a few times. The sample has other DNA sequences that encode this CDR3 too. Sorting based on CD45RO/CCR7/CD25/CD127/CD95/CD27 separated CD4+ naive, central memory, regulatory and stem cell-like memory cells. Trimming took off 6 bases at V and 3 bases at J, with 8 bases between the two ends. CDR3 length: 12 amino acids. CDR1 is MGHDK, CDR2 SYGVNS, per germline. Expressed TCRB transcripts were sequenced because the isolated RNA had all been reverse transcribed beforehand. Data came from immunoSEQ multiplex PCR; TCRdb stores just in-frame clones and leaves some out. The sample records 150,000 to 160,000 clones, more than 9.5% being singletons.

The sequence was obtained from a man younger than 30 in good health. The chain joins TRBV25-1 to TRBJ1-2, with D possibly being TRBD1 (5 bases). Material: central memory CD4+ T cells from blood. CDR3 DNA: TGTGCCAGCAGCCAGGGTTACTATGGCTACACCTTC. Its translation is CASSQGYYGYTF.